What follows are 25 T cell receptor beta chains derived from one specimen sequenced in a study of tissue T cells after allogeneic stem cell transplantation. Time point: mouse harvest day 14 after allogeneic transplant. Mouse grafts combined 10^7 T-cell-depleted bone marrow cells with 10^6 splenic CD5+ T cells. Measured with immunoSEQ multiplex PCR; TCRdb has only the in-frame clones, and not every one. Here the sample spans fewer than 3,000 clones, about 48% being singletons. The sequenced sample consisted of gut tissue. The source is a female BALB/c mouse given C57BL/6 T cells with graft-versus-host disease after an allogeneic hematopoietic cell transplant.

About this clone itself: Any gene name here is a mouse gene name. The read is 1 residue too short to cover the CDR3 end, so that end is filled in from the germline J gene. The chain carries TRBV13-3 and TRBJ2-3; TRBD1 might be the D (5 bases). V was trimmed by 3 bases and J by 0 bases, leaving 8 bases between them. The CDR3 covers 14 residues. Germline CDR1 is NNHDY and CDR2 is SYVADS. The CDR3 spells CASSGQTSAETLYF. CDR3 bases read: TGTGCCAGCAGTGGACAGACTAGTGCAGAAACGCTGTAT.

Note on this clone: Mouse names are used for the genes. The read ends 1 residue shy of where the CDR3 ends; the end is completed using the germline J gene. This chain links TRBV12-1 with TRBJ2-2, with 7 nucleotides matching TRBD1. The ends lost 4 bases at V and 0 bases at J; junction bases unmatched: 4. CDR1 SGHSN and CDR2 HYEKVE come from the germline V gene. This CDR3 comprises 15 residues. The sequenced part of the CDR3 DNA is TGTGCCAGCTCAAGGGACAGTACAAACACCGGGCAGCTCTAC. Translated, it gives CASSRDSTNTGQLY. The whole CDR3 region reads CASSRDSTNTGQLYF.

This clone qualifies as large (0.1 to 1%). The gene names here belong to mouse. The read terminates 1 residue before the CDR3 end, so the remaining end is supplied by the germline J gene. V usage is TRBV26 and J usage is TRBJ1-3, with 7 nucleotides matching TRBD1. Looked up from germline, CDR1 is KGHPV and CDR2 is FQNQEV (reference sequence). The CDR3 consists of 17 residues. The V gene end was trimmed by 2 bases and the J gene end by 0 bases; junction bases not matched to a gene: 7. The sequenced part of the CDR3 DNA is TGTGCCAGCAGTCTGCCGGGACAGTTTAATTCTGGAAATACGCTCTAT. Translated: CASSLPGQFNSGNTLY. The complete CDR3 sequence is CASSLPGQFNSGNTLYF.

This clone appeared a few times. Mouse names are used for the genes. From the germline J gene comes the end of the CDR3, since the read stops 1 residue before it. Other nucleotide sequences in the sample specify the same CDR3. V and J are TRBV26 and TRBJ1-3, with D maybe TRBD1 (5 bases). The V end was cut by 3 bases, the J end by 0 bases, with 6 bases between. This CDR3 has 14 residues. Germline assignment: CDR1 KGHPV and CDR2 FQNQEV (reference sequence). The chain's CDR3 is CASSLGVSGNTLYF. The CDR3 bases that were read are TGTGCCAGCAGTCTAGGGGTTTCTGGAAATACGCTCTAT. Together with reference TRBV26 and TRBJ1-3, the CDR3 gives the full variable domain: NSKVIQTPRYLVKGQGQKAKMRCIPEKGHPVVFWYQQNKNNEFKFLINFQNQEVLQQIDMTEKRFSAECPSNSPCSLEIQSSEAGDSALYLCASSLGVSGNTLYFGEGSRLIVV.

In regard to this clone: The gene names here belong to mouse. Read data end 1 residue before the CDR3 end; the end is taken from the germline J gene. This sequence joins TRBV26 and TRBJ1-4; TRBD1 matches at 7 bases. This CDR3 contains 14 residues. Germline CDR1 KGHPV, CDR2 FQNQEV (reference sequence). V was clipped by 5 bases and J by 1 base; unmatched bases: 1. The sequenced part of the CDR3 DNA is TGTGCCAGCAGTTGGACAGGTTCCAACGAAAGATTATTT. Translation gives CASSWTGSNERLF. The whole CDR3 region reads CASSWTGSNERLFF.

Points on this clone: All gene names here are mouse names. Read data end 1 residue before the CDR3 end; the end is taken from the germline J gene. V is TRBV12-1 and J is TRBJ1-1; the D gene is possibly TRBD1 (5 bases). This CDR3 has 14 residues. Germline CDR1 and CDR2: SGHSN and HYEKVE. The V and J ends lost 0 bases and 0 bases respectively, with 7 bases between them. The CDR3 bases that were read are TGTGCCAGCTCTCTCCGACAGCCAAACACAGAAGTCTTC. Translation: CASSLRQPNTEVF. The full CDR3 protein is CASSLRQPNTEVFF.

In its sample, this clone ranks as large (0.1 to 1%). Mouse germline and gene names are used. The CDR3 end falls 1 residue outside the read, so it is completed with the germline J gene. This sequence joins TRBV4 and TRBJ1-6, with D possibly being TRBD1 (6 bases). TRBJ1-6 is classed as an ORF, of uncertain function. Germline CDR1 LGHDT, CDR2 YNNKQL (reference sequence). Between the trimmed V and J ends, which lost 4 bases and 4 bases, there was a span of 8 bases. The CDR3 has 14 amino acids. CDR3 bases read: TGTGCCAGCAGCTTCAGGGGTTATAATTCGCCCCTCTAC. Amino acid sequence: CASSFRGYNSPLY. The entire CDR3 protein is CASSFRGYNSPLYF.

Concerning this clone itself: Gene names and germline match the mouse. The sequence runs out 1 residue before the end of the CDR3; the remainder is reconstructed from the germline J gene. This chain uses TRBV19 with TRBJ2-1, with TRBD2 matching over 9 bases. With V trimmed by 2 bases and J by 0 bases, 3 bases remained unmatched. Germline CDR1 and CDR2: FNHDT and SITEND (reference sequence). There are 16 residues in the CDR3. The DNA read from the CDR3 is TGTGCCAGCAGTATTTCTGGGGGGGGTAACTATGCTGAGCAGTTC. Amino acids: CASSISGGGNYAEQF. The full CDR3 reads CASSISGGGNYAEQFF.

Turning to this clone: Each gene name is a mouse one. The CDR3 goes on 1 residue after the read ends, and that part is filled in from the germline J gene. This sequence joins TRBV16 and TRBJ2-7, with D possibly being TRBD1 (6 bases). V lost 5 bases and J lost 4, with 9 bases in between. Germline V CDR1 and CDR2: SGHSA, FRNQAP. CDR3 length: 12 residues. CDR3 region: CASSQGQYEQYF. The DNA read from the CDR3 is TGTGCAAGCAGCCAGGGACAATATGAACAGTAC.

Note on this clone: Germline and genes: mouse. The sequenced fragment ends 1 residue before the CDR3 boundary, so the rest is inferred from the germline J gene. The gene calls are TRBV26 and TRBJ2-2; D is undetermined. CDR1 and CDR2 (germline): KGHPV, FQNQEV (reference sequence). The CDR3 has 14 residues. V lost 2 bases and J lost 1, with 5 bases in between. The sequenced part of the CDR3 DNA is TGTGCCAGCAGTCTGGGGGTAAACACCGGGCAGCTCTAC. Translating gives CASSLGVNTGQLY. The entire CDR3 reads CASSLGVNTGQLYF.

On this clone itself: Here the gene names and germline are mouse. Read data end 1 residue before the CDR3 end; the end is taken from the germline J gene. Other DNA sequences within the sample encode an identical CDR3. The chain has TRBV3 and TRBJ1-6; 7 bases map to TRBD1. TRBJ1-6 is assigned to the ORF class and has an uncertain function. V trimming: 4 bases; J trimming: 8 bases; junction bases outside the gene matches: 2. The germline V gene encodes CDR1 SNHLY and CDR2 FYNGKV (reference sequence). The CDR3 runs to 13 residues. CDR3 sequence: CASSSTGDSPLYF. The part of the CDR3 DNA that was read is TGTGCCAGCAGCTCCACAGGGGATTCGCCCCTCTAC.

On this clone itself: Mouse germline and gene names are used. The read ends 1 residue before the CDR3 terminus; that terminus is restored from the germline J gene. This chain links TRBV3 with TRBJ2-3, with 11 bases fitting TRBD1. The germline V gene has CDR1 SNHLY and CDR2 FYNGKV (reference sequence). The junction had 3 bases not matched to a gene; V was cut back by 5 bases and J by 8 bases. This CDR3 comprises 13 residues. The CDR3 bases that were read are TGTGCCAGCAGCCAGGACAGGGGGCGAACGCTGTAT. This sequence encodes CASSQDRGRTLY. The whole CDR3 reads CASSQDRGRTLYF.

This clone is classed as large. The genes and germline here are from mouse. With the read ending 1 residue before the CDR3 end, the germline J gene is used to fill in that end. The chain carries TRBV2 and TRBJ2-7; 7 bases fit TRBD2. The germline V gene has CDR1 LGHNA and CDR2 YSYQKL. CDR3 length: 15 residues. The junction had 2 bases not matched to a gene; V was cut back by 0 bases and J by 0 bases. CDR3 sequence reads: CASSQDWGSSYEQYF. The DNA read from the CDR3 is TGTGCCAGCAGCCAAGACTGGGGGAGCTCCTATGAACAGTAC.

Comments on this clone: Any gene name here is a mouse gene name. With the read ending 1 residue before the CDR3 end, the germline J gene is used to fill in that end. The rearrangement uses TRBV22 and TRBJ2-1; the table's D call, TRBD2, was not checked against the DNA. TRBV22 is a documented pseudogene. There are 14 residues in the CDR3. CDR3 DNA, as far as it was read: TGTGCCAGCAGTTACTGGGGGGGCTATGCTGAGCAGTTC. Translating it yields CASSYWGGYAEQF. The CDR3 in full is CASSYWGGYAEQFF.

About this clone itself: Gene and germline names: mouse. The read finishes 1 residue shy of the CDR3 end, and the germline J gene is used to complete it. This sequence joins TRBV5 and TRBJ2-7; TRBD2 matches at 13 bases. The CDR3 totals 16 residues. Germline V gene data show CDR1 as LGHNA and CDR2 as YNLKQL (reference sequence). J was trimmed by 4 bases and V by 0 bases; bases with no gene match: 3. The DNA read from the CDR3 is TGTGCCAGCAGCCAAGAACCGGGACTGGGGGGGTATGAACAGTAC. Translating it yields CASSQEPGLGGYEQY. The entire CDR3 is CASSQEPGLGGYEQYF.

Concerning this clone itself: Here the gene names and germline are mouse. The CDR3 end falls 1 residue outside the read, so it is completed with the germline J gene. V gene TRBV26 combines with J gene TRBJ2-2, with 9 bases lining up with TRBD1. After removal of 4 bases from V and 0 bases from J, the junction contained 0 bases not matched to a gene. Germline V lookup: CDR1 KGHPV, CDR2 FQNQEV (reference sequence). The CDR3 is made up of 15 amino acids. The CDR3 loop is CASSRQGANTGQLYF. CDR3 DNA (partial): TGTGCCAGCAGTCGACAGGGGGCAAACACCGGGCAGCTCTAC.

A remark on this clone: Genes here carry mouse names. The CDR3 bases that were read are TGTGGTGCTAGGGGGGGGCGCGCAGACACCCAGTAC. It encodes CGARGGRADTQY. The full CDR3 is CGARGGRADTQYF. The rearrangement uses TRBV20 and TRBJ2-5; D could derive from TRBD1 or TRBD2 (6 bases each). The CDR3 end falls 1 residue outside the read, so it is completed with the germline J gene. The CDR3 length is 13 residues. V was trimmed by 1 base and J by 5 bases, leaving 10 bases between them. Per germline, CDR1 GFQATS and CDR2 STVNSAI.

Judged by abundance, this clone is large (0.1 to 1%). Gene names and germline match the mouse. The read comes to an end 1 residue before the CDR3 does, leaving the germline J gene to fill in the end. The chain combines TRBV13-2 with TRBJ2-7; D not certain. In germline, CDR1 is NNHNN, CDR2 SYGAGS (reference sequence). Trimming pared 3 bases from V and 7 bases from J, leaving 5 bases between. The CDR3 loop spans 10 amino acids. The DNA read from the CDR3 is TGTGCCAGCGGTGGGAGAGAACAGTAC. Amino acids: CASGGREQY. The CDR3 as a whole reads CASGGREQYF.

Comments on this clone: The listed genes are named as in mouse. The missing CDR3 end, 1 residue past where the read stops, is filled in from the germline J gene. The V call is TRBV26, the J call TRBJ1-1, with 7 bases matching TRBD1. The germline CDR1 and CDR2 sequences are KGHPV and FQNQEV (reference sequence). The trim removed 5 bases at V and 6 bases at J, leaving 6 bases unmatched. The CDR3 length is 13 residues. This chain's CDR3 is CASSAQGGPEVFF. CDR3 DNA (partial): TGTGCCAGCAGTGCTCAGGGGGGCCCAGAAGTCTTC.

With respect to this clone: All gene names here are mouse names. The missing CDR3 end, 1 residue past where the read stops, is filled in from the germline J gene. The rearrangement links TRBV12-2 to TRBJ2-7; TRBD1 aligns across 9 bases. Per germline, CDR1 SGHLS and CDR2 HYDKME. The CDR3 extends over 15 amino acids. V lost 4 bases and J lost 1; bases outside the gene matches: 7. Partial CDR3 DNA: TGTGCCAGCTCCCAAGGACAGGGGAGGTCCTATGAACAGTAC. This codes for CASSQGQGRSYEQY. The full CDR3 protein is CASSQGQGRSYEQYF.

Note on this clone: Mouse gene names and germline throughout. Read coverage stops 1 residue before the CDR3 terminus; the germline J gene supplies the remainder. The gene calls are TRBV15 and TRBJ2-7; the match to TRBD2 covers 9 bases. The junction had 6 bases not matched to a gene; V was cut back by 5 bases and J by 4 bases. Germline V gene sequence: CDR1 SGHND, CDR2 FRSKSL. The length of the CDR3 is 14 residues. CDR3 residues: CASSAGTGSYEQYF. CDR3 DNA, as far as it was read: TGTGCCAGCAGTGCCGGGACTGGGTCGTATGAACAGTAC.

In its sample, this clone is large. Genes here carry mouse names. The CDR3 end falls 1 residue outside the read, so it is completed with the germline J gene. Other DNA sequences in the sample encode the same CDR3. The chain employs TRBV26 and TRBJ2-7; D is undetermined. The V and J ends lost 2 bases and 0 bases respectively, with 2 bases between them. CDR3 length: 12 amino acids. Germline V gives CDR1 KGHPV, CDR2 FQNQEV (reference sequence). This CDR3 is CASSLDSYEQYF. CDR3 DNA, as far as it was read: TGTGCCAGCAGTCTGGACTCCTATGAACAGTAC.

Points on this clone: Gene names follow the mouse nomenclature. The CDR3 end falls 1 residue outside the read, so it is completed with the germline J gene. V gene TRBV23 combines with J gene TRBJ2-1; the table gives TRBD2 as D, unverified against the DNA. The CDR3 has 13 residues. Per germline, CDR1 KGHTA and CDR2 FQNQQP. The CDR3 here is CSSSPWGDAEQFF. The covered CDR3 bases are TGCTCCAGCAGTCCCTGGGGGGATGCTGAGCAGTTC.

This clone came up once. Genes and germline are mouse. From the germline J gene comes the end of the CDR3, since the read stops 1 residue before it. The chain is built from TRBV26 and TRBJ1-6; 7 bases map to TRBD1. TRBJ1-6 is an ORF; its function is uncertain. From germline, CDR1 is KGHPV and CDR2 FQNQEV (reference sequence). The V segment lost 4 bases and the J segment 5 bases; nucleotides outside the gene matches: 2. The CDR3 loop spans 14 amino acids. CDR3: CASSRQGHNSPLYF. The DNA read from the CDR3 is TGTGCCAGCAGTCGACAGGGCCATAATTCGCCCCTCTAC.

On this clone itself: Mouse gene names apply. With the read ending 1 residue before the CDR3 end, the germline J gene is used to fill in that end. The genes are TRBV31 and TRBJ1-1; TRBD1 aligns across 9 bases. The length of the CDR3 is 13 residues. V lost 2 bases, J lost 4 bases, and 2 bases stayed unmatched. The V gene's germline CDR1 is GKSSPN and CDR2 SITVG. The CDR3 bases that were read are TGTGCCTGGAGTACAGGGGGCAGCACAGAAGTCTTC. It is translated as CAWSTGGSTEVF. The entire CDR3 is CAWSTGGSTEVFF.